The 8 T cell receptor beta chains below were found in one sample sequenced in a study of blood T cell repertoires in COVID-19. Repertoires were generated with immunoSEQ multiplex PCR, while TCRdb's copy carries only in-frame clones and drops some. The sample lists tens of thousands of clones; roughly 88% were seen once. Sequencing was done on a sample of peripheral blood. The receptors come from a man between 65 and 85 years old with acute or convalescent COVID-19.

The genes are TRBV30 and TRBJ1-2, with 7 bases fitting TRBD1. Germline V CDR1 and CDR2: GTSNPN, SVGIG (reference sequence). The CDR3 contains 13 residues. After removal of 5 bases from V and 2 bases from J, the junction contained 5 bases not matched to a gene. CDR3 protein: CAWAPTGNYGYTF. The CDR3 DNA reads TGTGCCTGGGCCCCGACAGGGAACTATGGCTACACCTTC.

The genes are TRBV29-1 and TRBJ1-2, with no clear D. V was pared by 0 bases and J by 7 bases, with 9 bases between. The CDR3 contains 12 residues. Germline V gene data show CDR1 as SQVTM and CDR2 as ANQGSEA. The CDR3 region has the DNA TGCAGCGTTGAAGATCAATCATCTGGCTACACCTTC. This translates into CSVEDQSSGYTF.

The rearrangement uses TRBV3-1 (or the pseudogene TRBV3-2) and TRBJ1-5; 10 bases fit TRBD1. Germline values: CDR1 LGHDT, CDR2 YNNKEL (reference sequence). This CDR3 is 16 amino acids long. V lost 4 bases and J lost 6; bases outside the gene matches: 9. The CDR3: CASSPGTGVPSQPQHF. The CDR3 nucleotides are TGTGCCAGCAGCCCCGGGACAGGGGTACCAAGTCAGCCCCAGCATTTT.

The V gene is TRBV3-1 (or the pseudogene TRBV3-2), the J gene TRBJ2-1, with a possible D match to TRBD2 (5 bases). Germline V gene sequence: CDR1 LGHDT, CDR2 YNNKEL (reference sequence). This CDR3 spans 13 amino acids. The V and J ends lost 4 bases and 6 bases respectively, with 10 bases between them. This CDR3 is CASSPQTSNEQFF. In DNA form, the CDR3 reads TGTGCCAGCAGCCCGCAAACTAGCAATGAGCAGTTCTTC.

The CDR3 DNA is TGTGCCAGCAGCCCTCCGGGACAGGGGGCGCAGGGGTACTTC. As protein: CASSPPGQGAQGYF. This chain joins TRBV6-6 and TRBJ2-7; 12 bases map to TRBD1. CDR3 length equals 14 residues. CDR1 and CDR2 (germline): MNHNY, SVGAGI (reference sequence). V shed 6 bases, J shed 12 bases, and the junction held 12 bases outside the gene matches.

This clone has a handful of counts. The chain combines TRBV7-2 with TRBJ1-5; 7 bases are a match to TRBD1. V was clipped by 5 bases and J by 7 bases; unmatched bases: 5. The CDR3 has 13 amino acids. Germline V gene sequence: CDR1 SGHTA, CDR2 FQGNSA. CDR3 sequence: CASSAQGRQPQHF. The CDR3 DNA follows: TGTGCCAGCAGCGCACAGGGGCGCCAGCCCCAGCATTTT. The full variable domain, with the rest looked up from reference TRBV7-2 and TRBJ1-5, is GAGVSQSPSNKVTEKGKDVELRCDPISGHTALYWYRQSLGQGLEFLIYFQGNSAPDKSGLPSDRFSAERTGGSVSTLTIQRTQQEDSAVYLCASSAQGRQPQHFGDGTRLSIL.

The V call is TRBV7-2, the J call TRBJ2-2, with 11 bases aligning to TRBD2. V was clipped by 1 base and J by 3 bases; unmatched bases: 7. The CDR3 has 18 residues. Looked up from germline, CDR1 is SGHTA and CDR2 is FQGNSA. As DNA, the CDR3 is TGTGCCAGCAGCTTAGTGGGTAGCGGGGGGGGACACACCGGGGAGCTGTTTTTT. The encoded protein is CASSLVGSGGGHTGELFF. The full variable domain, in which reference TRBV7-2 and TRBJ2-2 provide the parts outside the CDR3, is GAGVSQSPSNKVTEKGKDVELRCDPISGHTALYWYRQSLGQGLEFLIYFQGNSAPDKSGLPSDRFSAERTGGSVSTLTIQRTQQEDSAVYLCASSLVGSGGGHTGELFFGEGSRLTVL.

CDR3 sequence (DNA): TGTGCCAGCAGTTTCGACAGGGGGACGGAGACCCAGTACTTC. The encoded protein is CASSFDRGTETQYF. This sequence joins TRBV6-5 and TRBJ2-5; 9 bases align to TRBD1. Per germline, CDR1 MNHEY and CDR2 SVGAGI. This CDR3 is 14 amino acids long. The trim removed 4 bases at V and 5 bases at J, leaving 5 bases unmatched.